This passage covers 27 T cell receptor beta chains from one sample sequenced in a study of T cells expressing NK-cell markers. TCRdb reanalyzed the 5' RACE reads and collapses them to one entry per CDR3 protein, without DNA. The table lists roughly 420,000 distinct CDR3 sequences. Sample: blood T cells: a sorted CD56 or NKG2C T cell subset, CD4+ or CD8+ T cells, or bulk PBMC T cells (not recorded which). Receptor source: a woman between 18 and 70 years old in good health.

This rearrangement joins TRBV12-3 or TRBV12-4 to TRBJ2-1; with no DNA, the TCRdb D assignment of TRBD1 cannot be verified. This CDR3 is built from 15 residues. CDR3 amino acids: CASALAGAIYNEQFF.

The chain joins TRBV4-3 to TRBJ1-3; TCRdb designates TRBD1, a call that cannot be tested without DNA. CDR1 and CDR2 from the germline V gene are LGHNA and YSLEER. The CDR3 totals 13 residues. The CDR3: CASSEGGGNTIYF.

This CDR3 reads CASSQEDSGSTAGELFF. The chain couples TRBV4-3 to TRBJ2-2. CDR3 length equals 17 residues. The germline V gene has CDR1 LGHNA and CDR2 YSLEER.

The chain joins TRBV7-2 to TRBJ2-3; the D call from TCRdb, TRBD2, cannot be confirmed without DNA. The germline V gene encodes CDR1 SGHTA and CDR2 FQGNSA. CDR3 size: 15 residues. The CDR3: CASSLGVSRTDTQYF.

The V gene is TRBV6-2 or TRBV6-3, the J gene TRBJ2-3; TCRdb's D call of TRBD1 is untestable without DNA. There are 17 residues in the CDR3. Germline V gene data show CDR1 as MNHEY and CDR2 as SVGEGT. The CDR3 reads CASSYRLPDRGRDTQYF.

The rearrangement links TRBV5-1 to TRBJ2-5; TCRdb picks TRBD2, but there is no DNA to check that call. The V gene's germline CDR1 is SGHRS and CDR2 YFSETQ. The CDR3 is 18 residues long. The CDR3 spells CASIPEGLAGGYQETQYF. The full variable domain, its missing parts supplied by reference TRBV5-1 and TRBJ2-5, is KAGVTQTPRYLIKTRGQQVTLSCSPISGHRSVSWYQQTPGQGLQFLFEYFSETQRNKGNFPGRFSGRQFSNSRSEMNVSTLELGDSALYLCASIPEGLAGGYQETQYFGPGTRLLVL.

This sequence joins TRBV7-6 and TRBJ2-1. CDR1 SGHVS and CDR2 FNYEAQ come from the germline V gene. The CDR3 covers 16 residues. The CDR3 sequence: CASSLAQQGPYNEQFF.

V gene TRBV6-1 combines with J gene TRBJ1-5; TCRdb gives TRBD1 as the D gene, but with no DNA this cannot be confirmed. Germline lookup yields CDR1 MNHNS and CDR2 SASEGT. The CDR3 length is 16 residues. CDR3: CASSPRGEGGNQPQHF.

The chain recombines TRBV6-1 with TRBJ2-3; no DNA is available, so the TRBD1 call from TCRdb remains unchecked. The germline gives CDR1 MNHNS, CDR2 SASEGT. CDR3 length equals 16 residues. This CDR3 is CASSRVGDRRTDTQYF.

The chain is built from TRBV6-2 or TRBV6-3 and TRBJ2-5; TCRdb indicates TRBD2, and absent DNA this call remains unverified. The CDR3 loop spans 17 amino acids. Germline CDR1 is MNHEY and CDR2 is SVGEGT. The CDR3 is CASSYSTSGDVWETQYF.

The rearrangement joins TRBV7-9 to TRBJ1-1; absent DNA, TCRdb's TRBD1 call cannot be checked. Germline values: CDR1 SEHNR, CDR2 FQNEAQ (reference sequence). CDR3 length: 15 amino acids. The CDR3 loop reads CASRNRGGLNTEAFF.

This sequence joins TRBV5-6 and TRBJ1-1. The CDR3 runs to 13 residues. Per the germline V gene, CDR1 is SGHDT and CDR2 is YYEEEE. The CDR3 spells CASSHQAGAEAFF.

CDR3 sequence: CASRFREKLFF. The chain employs TRBV3-1 and TRBJ1-4. Germline assignment: CDR1 LGHDT and CDR2 YNNKEL (reference sequence). The CDR3 covers 11 residues.

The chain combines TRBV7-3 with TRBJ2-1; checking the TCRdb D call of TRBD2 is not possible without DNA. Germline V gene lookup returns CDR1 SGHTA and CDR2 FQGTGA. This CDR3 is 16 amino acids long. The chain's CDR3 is CASSQGAAGVYNEQFF. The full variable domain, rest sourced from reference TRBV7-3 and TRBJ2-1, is GAGVSQTPSNKVTEKGKYVELRCDPISGHTALYWYRQSLGQGPEFLIYFQGTGAADDSGLPNDRFFAVRPEGSVSTLKIQRTERGDSAVYLCASSQGAAGVYNEQFFGPGTRLTVL.

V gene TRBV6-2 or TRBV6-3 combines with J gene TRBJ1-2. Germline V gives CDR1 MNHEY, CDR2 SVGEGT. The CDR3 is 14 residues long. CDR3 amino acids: CASSYEAAIGGYTF.

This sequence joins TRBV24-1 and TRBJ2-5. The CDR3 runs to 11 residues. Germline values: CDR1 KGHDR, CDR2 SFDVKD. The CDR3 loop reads CATSDFETQYF.

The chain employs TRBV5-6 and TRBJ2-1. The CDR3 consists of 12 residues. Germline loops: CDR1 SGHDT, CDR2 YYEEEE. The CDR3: CASGRPYNEQFF.

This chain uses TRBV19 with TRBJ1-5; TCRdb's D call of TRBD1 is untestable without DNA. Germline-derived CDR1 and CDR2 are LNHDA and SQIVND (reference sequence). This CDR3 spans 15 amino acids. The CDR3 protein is CASSTSQGAYQPQHF.

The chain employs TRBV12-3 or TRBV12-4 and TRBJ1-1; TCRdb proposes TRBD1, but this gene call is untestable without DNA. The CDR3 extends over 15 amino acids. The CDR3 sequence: CASSSLITGDTEAFF.

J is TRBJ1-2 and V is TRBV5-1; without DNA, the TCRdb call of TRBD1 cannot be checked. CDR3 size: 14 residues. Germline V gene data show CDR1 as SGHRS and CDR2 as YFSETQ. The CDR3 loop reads CASSLRQAVGGYTF.

CDR3 sequence reads: CASSHDLGRETQYF. The gene calls are TRBV4-3 and TRBJ2-5. The germline V gene has CDR1 LGHNA and CDR2 YSLEER. This CDR3 has 14 amino acids.

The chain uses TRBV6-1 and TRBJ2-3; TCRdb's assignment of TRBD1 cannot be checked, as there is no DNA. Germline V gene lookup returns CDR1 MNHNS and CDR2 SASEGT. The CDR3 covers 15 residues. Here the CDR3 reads CASSFGQGRTDTQYF.

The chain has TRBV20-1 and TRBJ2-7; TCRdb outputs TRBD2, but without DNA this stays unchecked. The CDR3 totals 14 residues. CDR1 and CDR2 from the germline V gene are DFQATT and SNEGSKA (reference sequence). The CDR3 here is CSAPRLAGAGEQYF.

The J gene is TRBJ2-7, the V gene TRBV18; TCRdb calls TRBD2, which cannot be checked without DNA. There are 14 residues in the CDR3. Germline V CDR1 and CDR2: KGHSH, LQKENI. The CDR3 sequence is CASSPSGTPYEQYF.

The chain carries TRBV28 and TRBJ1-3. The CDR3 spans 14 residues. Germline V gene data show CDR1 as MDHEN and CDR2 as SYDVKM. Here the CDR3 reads CASYTTGSGNTIYF.

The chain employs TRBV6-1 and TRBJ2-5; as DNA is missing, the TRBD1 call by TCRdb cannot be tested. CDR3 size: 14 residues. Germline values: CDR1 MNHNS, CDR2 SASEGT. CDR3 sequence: CASRTIRGGETQYF.

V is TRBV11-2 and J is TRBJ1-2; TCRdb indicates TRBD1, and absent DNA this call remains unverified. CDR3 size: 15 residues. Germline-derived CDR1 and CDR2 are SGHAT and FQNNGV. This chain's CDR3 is CASSPQGQGSYGYTF.